These 5 T cell receptor beta chains came from one sample sequenced in a study of blood T cell repertoires in COVID-19. TCRdb's copy holds only in-frame clones and misses some; the assay was immunoSEQ multiplex PCR. This table has approximately 500,000 clones, over 75% appearing once. Sequencing was performed on peripheral blood. All receptors come from a human donor in a cohort sampled during active COVID-19.

The J gene is TRBJ1-1, the V gene TRBV3-1 (or the pseudogene TRBV3-2); maybe TRBD1 (5 bases). Trimming took 0 bases from V and 5 from J, leaving 13 bases between them. In germline, CDR1 is LGHDT, CDR2 YNNKEL (reference sequence). CDR3 size: 15 residues. For the CDR3, the DNA is TGTGCCAGCAGCCAAGATCAAGGGCAGGGAACTGAAGCTTTCTTT. As protein: CASSQDQGQGTEAFF.

The chain employs TRBV2 and TRBJ1-1; tentative D call: TRBD1 (5 bases). Deletions cut 0 bases from V and 6 bases from J, with 11 bases between. The CDR3 has 14 residues. Per germline, CDR1 SNHLY and CDR2 FYNNEI. The CDR3 reads CASSEARNRPEAFF. For the CDR3, the DNA is TGTGCCAGCAGTGAAGCGAGGAACAGGCCTGAAGCTTTCTTT.

As concerns this clone: The same CDR3 also results from other DNA sequences found in this sample. V usage is TRBV9 and J usage is TRBJ2-1; 10 bases are shared with TRBD2. The V segment lost 3 bases and the J segment 0 bases; nucleotides outside the gene matches: 3. CDR1 is SGDLS and CDR2 is YYNGEE in the germline V gene. The CDR3 spans 16 residues. The CDR3 is CASSARLAGSYNEQFF. Written as DNA, the CDR3 is TGTGCCAGCAGCGCTAGACTAGCGGGCTCCTACAATGAGCAGTTCTTC.

The rearrangement uses TRBV7-8 and TRBJ2-5; D might be TRBD1 (6 bases). Trimming removed 3 bases from V and 4 bases from J, with 9 bases in between. Germline V gene lookup returns CDR1 SGHVS and CDR2 FQNEAQ. The CDR3 loop spans 13 amino acids. CDR3 sequence: CASSFVRGETQYF. The CDR3 nucleotides read TGTGCCAGCAGCTTTGTCAGGGGAGAGACCCAGTACTTC.

Comments on this clone: Other nucleotide sequences from this sample produce the same CDR3. The chain combines TRBV15 with TRBJ1-5; 9 nucleotides line up with TRBD1. J gave up 2 bases and V 5 bases, and 1 base lay outside the gene matches. Germline CDR1 reads LNHNV; CDR2 reads YYDKDF (reference sequence). This CDR3 region has 14 residues. This CDR3 reads CATSRDRGNQPQHF. DNA of the CDR3: TGTGCCACCAGCCGGGACAGGGGCAATCAGCCCCAGCATTTT.